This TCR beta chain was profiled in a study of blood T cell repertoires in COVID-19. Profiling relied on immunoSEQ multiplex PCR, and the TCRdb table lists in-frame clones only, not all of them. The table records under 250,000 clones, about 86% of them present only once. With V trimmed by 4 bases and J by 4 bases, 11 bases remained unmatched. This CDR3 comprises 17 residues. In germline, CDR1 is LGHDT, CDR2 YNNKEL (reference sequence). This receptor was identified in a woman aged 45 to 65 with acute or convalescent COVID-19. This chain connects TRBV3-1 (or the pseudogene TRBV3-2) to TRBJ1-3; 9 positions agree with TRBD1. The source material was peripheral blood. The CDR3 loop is CASSPTLQGAGGNTIYF. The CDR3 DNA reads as TGTGCCAGCAGCCCCACACTACAGGGGGCTGGGGGAAACACCATATATTTT.